Given below is one T cell receptor (beta chain) in context. Unsorted bulk tissue (about 20-32 mg) underwent RNA and DNA co-extraction. The sample originates from a study of tumor-infiltrating lymphocytes in primary liver carcinoma. Using a constant-region primer together with ProtoScript II reverse transcriptase, TCR beta cDNA was made from roughly 540 ng of total RNA. Slightly modified ARM-PCR, run as three nested multiplex PCR rounds, produced the TCR beta libraries. One entry per CDR3 protein results from TCRdb running MiXCR on the multiplex PCR reads. The profile shows more than 55,000 distinct CDR3 sequences, over 65% of them singletons. Sequences were obtained from liver tumor tissue from sampling region 2. Subset in this sample: tumor region T2, inferior pole. The TCR comes from a man in his forties with primary liver carcinoma and hepatitis B virus infection.

CDR3 sequence: CASSLMTGRFADEKLFF. In nucleotides, the CDR3 is TGTGCCAGCAGTTTAATGACAGGACGGTTTGCAGATGAAAAACTGTTTTTT. The chain recombines TRBV28 with TRBJ1-4; D is perhaps TRBD1 (6 bases). The V and J ends lost 2 bases and 6 bases respectively, with 19 bases between them. CDR1 and CDR2 from the germline V gene are MDHEN and SYDVKM. The CDR3 is 17 residues long. Using reference TRBV28 and TRBJ1-4 for the parts outside the CDR3, the full variable domain is DVKVTQSSRYLVKRTGEKVFLECVQDMDHENMFWYRQDPGLGLRLIYFSYDVKMKEKGDIPEGYSVSREKKERFSLILESASTNQTSMYLCASSLMTGRFADEKLFFGSGTQLSVL.